What follows are 4 T cell receptor beta chains derived from one specimen sequenced in a study of blood T cell repertoires in COVID-19. Using immunoSEQ multiplex PCR, the repertoire was profiled, and TCRdb retains in-frame clones only, with some absent. Counted here are about 210,000 clones, approximately 90% occurring once; the ten biggest clones make up 4% to 6%. The sequencing sample was made of peripheral blood. These receptors were taken from a woman in her forties with acute or convalescent COVID-19.

The chain carries TRBV30 and TRBJ2-3; TRBD1 agrees at 8 bases. The CDR3 is made up of 12 amino acids. J gave up 10 bases and V 0 bases, and 3 bases lay outside the gene matches. Germline CDR1 reads GTSNPN; CDR2 reads SVGIG (reference sequence). CDR3 DNA: TGTGCCTGGAGTGTACTGACAGGGGCGCAGTATTTT. This codes for CAWSVLTGAQYF.

This clone appeared a few times. The chain links TRBV10-2 to TRBJ1-1; D uncertain. Trimming removed 2 bases from V and 6 bases from J, with 13 bases in between. The V gene's germline CDR1 is WSHSY and CDR2 SAAADI. The length of the CDR3 is 14 residues. CDR3 bases: TGCGCCAGCAGTGAGCCAGGCCACGGGGCTGAAGCTTTCTTT. Translation: CASSEPGHGAEAFF.

The V call is TRBV19, the J call TRBJ1-2, with 7 nucleotides matching TRBD1. Germline V gene lookup returns CDR1 LNHDA and CDR2 SQIVND (reference sequence). The CDR3 is made up of 14 amino acids. J gave up 8 bases and V 0 bases, and 6 bases lay outside the gene matches. CDR3 in amino acids: CASSIDRQGYGYTF. The CDR3 DNA follows: TGTGCCAGTAGTATAGATCGACAGGGCTACGGCTACACCTTC.

The chain uses TRBV3-1 (or the pseudogene TRBV3-2) and TRBJ1-6; perhaps TRBD1 as D (5 bases). The V end lost 1 base, the J end lost 4 bases, and 5 bases lay between the germline ends. CDR3 length: 14 residues. The germline V gene encodes CDR1 LGHDT and CDR2 YNNKEL (reference sequence). As DNA, the CDR3 is TGTGCCAGCAGCCAAGGACAGTATAATTCACCCCTCCACTTT. Amino acids: CASSQGQYNSPLHF.